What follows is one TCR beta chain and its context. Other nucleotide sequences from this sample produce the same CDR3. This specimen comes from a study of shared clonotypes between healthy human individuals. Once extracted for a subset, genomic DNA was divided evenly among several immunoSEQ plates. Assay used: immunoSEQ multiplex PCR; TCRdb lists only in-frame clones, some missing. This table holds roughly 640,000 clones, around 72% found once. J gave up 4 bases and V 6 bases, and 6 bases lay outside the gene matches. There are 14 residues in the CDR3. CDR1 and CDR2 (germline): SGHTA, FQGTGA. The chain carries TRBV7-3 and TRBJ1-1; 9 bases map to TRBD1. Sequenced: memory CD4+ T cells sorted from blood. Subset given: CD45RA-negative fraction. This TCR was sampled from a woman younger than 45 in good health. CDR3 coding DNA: TGTGCCAGCAGTTTACAGGGGGCGACCACTGAAGCTTTCTTT. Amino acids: CASSLQGATTEAFF. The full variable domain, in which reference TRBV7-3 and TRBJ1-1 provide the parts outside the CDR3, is GAGVSQTPSNKVTEKGKYVELRCDPISGHTALYWYRQSLGQGPEFLIYFQGTGAADDSGLPNDRFFAVRPEGSVSTLKIQRTERGDSAVYLCASSLQGATTEAFFGQGTRLTVV.